This T cell receptor beta chain was sequenced during a study of T cells in Graves' hyperthyroidism and ophthalmopathy. There are 13 residues in the CDR3. Per germline, CDR1 KGHSH and CDR2 LQKENI. Concerning this clonotype: A junction end diverges from the germline sequence, so it may reflect a read error.

Using RNA transcripts as the source, TCR beta CDR3 regions were amplified. The TCR CDR3 was amplified in a first-round RT-PCR using the HTBI primer set. MiXCR, applied by TCRdb to the multiplex PCR reads, yields one record per CDR3 protein. This sample has around 700,000 distinct CDR3 sequences, with 18% found just once. The sequenced sample was blood. This receptor was taken from a woman in her 50s with Graves' hyperthyroidism that later progressed to Graves' ophthalmopathy. The rearrangement links TRBV18 to TRBJ2-5; D remains unclear. The CDR3 loop reads CASSSPSQETQYF. In DNA form, the CDR3 reads TGTGCCAGCTCATCACCCAGCCAAGAGACCCAGTACTTC.